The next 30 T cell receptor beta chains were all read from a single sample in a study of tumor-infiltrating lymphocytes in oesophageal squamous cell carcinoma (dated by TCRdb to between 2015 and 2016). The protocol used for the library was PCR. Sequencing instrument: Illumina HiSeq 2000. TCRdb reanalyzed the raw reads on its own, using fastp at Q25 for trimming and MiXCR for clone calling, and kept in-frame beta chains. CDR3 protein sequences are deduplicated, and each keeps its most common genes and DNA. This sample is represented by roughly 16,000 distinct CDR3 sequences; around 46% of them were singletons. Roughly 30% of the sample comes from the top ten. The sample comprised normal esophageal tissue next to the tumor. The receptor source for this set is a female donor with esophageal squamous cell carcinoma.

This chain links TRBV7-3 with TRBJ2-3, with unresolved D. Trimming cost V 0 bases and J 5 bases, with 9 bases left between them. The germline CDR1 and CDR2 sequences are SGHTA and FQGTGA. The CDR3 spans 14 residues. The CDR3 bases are TGTGCCAGCAGCTTAACCCCATCCCAAGATACGCAGTATTTT. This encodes CASSLTPSQDTQYF.

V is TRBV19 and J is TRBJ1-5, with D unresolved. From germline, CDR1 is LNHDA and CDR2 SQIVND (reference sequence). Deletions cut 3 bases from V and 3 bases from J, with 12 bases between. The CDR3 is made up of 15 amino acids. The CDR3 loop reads CASSILGHDNQPQHF. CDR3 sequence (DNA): TGTGCCAGTAGTATTCTAGGTCATGACAATCAGCCCCAGCATTTT.

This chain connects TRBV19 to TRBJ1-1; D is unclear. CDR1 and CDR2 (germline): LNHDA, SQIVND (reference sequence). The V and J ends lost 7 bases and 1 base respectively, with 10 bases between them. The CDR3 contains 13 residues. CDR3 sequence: CASTRVGNTEAFF. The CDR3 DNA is TGTGCCAGTACCCGTGTGGGGAACACTGAAGCTTTCTTT.

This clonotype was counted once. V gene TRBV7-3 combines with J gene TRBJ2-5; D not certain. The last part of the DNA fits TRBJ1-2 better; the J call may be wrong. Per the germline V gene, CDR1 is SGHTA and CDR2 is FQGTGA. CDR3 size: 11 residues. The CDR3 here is CASSTHYGYTF. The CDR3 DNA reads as TGTGCCAGCAGCACCCATTATGGCTACACCTTC.

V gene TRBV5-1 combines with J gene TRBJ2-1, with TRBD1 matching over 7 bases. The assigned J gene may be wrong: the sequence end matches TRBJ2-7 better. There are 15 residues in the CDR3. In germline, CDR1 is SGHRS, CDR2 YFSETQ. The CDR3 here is CASSYTGQASYEQYF. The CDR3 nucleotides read TGCGCCAGCAGTTATACAGGACAGGCCTCCTACGAGCAGTACTTC.

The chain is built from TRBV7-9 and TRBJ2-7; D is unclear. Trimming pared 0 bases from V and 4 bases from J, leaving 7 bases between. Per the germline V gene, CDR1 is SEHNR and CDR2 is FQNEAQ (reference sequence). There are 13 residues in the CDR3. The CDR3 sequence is CASSLASRYEQYF. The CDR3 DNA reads TGTGCCAGCAGCTTAGCTAGTAGGTACGAGCAGTACTTC. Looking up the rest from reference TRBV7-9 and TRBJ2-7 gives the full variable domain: DTGVSQNPRHKITKRGQNVTFRCDPISEHNRLYWYRQTLGQGPEFLTYFQNEAQLEKSRLLSDRFSAERPKGSFSTLEIQRTEQGDSAMYLCASSLASRYEQYFGPGTRLTVT.

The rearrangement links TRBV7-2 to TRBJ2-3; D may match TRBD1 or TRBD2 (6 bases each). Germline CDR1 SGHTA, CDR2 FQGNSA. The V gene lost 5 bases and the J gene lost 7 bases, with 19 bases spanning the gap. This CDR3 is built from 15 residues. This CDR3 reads CASSPSVGGGYTQYF. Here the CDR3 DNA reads TGTGCCAGCAGCCCTTCCGTCGGGGGCGGATATACGCAGTATTTT.

The CDR3 is CASSLYSDNEQFF. DNA of the CDR3: TGTGCCAGCAGCTTATACTCTGACAATGAGCAGTTCTTC. V usage is TRBV7-6 and J usage is TRBJ2-1, with D unresolved. V was pared by 2 bases and J by 5 bases, with 7 bases between. CDR3 length: 13 residues. Germline V gives CDR1 SGHVS, CDR2 FNYEAQ.

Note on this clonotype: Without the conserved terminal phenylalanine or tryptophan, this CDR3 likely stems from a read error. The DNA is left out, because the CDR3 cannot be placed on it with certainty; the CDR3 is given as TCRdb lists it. CDR3 sequence reads: CASSLDRAGGYTFGS. V gene TRBV11-2 combines with J gene TRBJ2-5; TRBD1 is taken as the D call from the table, unchecked against the DNA. The CDR3 comprises 15 residues, both ends counted. The germline gives CDR1 SGHAT, CDR2 FQNNGV.

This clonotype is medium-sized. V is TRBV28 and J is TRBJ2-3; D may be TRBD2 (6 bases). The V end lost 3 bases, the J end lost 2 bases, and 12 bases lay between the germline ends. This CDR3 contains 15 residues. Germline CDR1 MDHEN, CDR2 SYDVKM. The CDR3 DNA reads TGTGCCAGCAGTTTCGGTCTAGCGTACACAGATACGCAGTATTTT. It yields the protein CASSFGLAYTDTQYF.

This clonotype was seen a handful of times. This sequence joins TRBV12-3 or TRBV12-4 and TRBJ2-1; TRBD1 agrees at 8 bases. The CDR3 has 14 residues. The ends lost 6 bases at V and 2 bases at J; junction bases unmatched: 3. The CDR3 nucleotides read TGTGCCAGCAGACCGACAGGGGCCTACAATGAGCAGTTCTTC. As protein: CASRPTGAYNEQFF.

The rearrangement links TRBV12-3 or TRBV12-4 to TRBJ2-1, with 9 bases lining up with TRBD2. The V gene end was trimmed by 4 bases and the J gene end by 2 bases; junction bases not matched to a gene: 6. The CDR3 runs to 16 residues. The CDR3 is CASSSQRGATYNEQFF. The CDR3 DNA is TGTGCCAGCAGTTCACAGCGGGGGGCGACCTACAATGAGCAGTTCTTC.

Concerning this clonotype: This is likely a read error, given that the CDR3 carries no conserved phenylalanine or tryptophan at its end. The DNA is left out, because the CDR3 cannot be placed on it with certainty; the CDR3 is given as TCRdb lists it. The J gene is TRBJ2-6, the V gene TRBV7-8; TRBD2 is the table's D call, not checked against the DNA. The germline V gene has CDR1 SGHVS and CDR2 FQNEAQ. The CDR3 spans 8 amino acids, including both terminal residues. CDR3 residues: CASSLVPS.

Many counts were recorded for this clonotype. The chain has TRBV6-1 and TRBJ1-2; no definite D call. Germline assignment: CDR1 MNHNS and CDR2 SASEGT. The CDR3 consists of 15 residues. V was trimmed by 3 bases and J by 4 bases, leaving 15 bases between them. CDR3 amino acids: CASSDSPTPFYGYTF. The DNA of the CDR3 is TGTGCCAGCAGTGATAGTCCGACCCCTTTCTATGGCTACACCTTC.

The CDR3, as DNA: TGTGCCAGTAGTCCTGGGAGGGCCTTAGGGTCTCGAGGTCAGCCCCAGCATTTT. Its protein product is CASSPGRALGSRGQPQHF. V and J are TRBV19 and TRBJ1-5; D uncertain. From germline, CDR1 is LNHDA and CDR2 SQIVND (reference sequence). The CDR3 is made up of 18 amino acids. The V end lost 5 bases, the J end lost 6 bases, and 26 bases lay between the germline ends.

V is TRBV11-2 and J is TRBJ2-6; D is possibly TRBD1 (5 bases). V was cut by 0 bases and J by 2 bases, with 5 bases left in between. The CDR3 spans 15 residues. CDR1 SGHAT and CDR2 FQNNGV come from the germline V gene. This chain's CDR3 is CASSLDRAGANVLTF. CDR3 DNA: TGTGCCAGCAGCTTAGACAGGGCTGGGGCCAACGTCCTGACTTTC.

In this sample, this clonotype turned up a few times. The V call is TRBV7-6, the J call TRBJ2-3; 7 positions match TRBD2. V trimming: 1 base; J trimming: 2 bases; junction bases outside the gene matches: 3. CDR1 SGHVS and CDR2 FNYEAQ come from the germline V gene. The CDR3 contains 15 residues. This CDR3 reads CASSLGAGFTDTQYF. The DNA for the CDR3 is TGTGCCAGCAGCTTAGGAGCGGGGTTCACAGATACGCAGTATTTT.

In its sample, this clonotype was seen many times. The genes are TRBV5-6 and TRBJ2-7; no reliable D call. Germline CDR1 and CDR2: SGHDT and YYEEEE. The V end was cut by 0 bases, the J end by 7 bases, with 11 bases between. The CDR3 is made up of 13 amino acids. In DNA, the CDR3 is TGTGCCAGCAGCTTGGCCGCATTTCAAGAGCAGTACTTC. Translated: CASSLAAFQEQYF. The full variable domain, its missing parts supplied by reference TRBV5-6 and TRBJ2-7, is DAGVTQSPTHLIKTRGQQVTLRCSPKSGHDTVSWYQQALGQGPQFIFQYYEEEERQRGNFPDRFSGHQFPNYSSELNVNALLLGDSALYLCASSLAAFQEQYFGPGTRLTVT.

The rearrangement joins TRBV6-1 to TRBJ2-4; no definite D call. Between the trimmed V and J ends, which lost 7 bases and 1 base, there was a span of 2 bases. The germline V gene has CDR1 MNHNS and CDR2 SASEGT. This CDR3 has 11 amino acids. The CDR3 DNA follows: TGTGCCAGCACCGCCAAAAACATTCAGTACTTC. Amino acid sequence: CASTAKNIQYF.

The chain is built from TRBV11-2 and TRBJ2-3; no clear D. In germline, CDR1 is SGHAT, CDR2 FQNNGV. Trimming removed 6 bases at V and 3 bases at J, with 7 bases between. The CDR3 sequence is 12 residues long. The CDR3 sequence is CASRDVTDTQYF. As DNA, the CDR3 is TGTGCCAGCAGAGATGTAACAGATACGCAGTATTTT. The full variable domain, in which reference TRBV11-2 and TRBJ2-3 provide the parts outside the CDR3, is EAGVAQSPRYKIIEKRQSVAFWCNPISGHATLYWYQQILGQGPKLLIQFQNNGVVDDSQLPKDRFSAERLKGVDSTLKIQPAKLEDSAVYLCASRDVTDTQYFGPGTRLTVL.

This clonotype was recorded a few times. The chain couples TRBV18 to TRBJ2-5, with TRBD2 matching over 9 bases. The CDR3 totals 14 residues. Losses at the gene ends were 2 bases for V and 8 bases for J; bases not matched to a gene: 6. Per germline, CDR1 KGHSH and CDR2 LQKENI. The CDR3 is CASSPLLAGETQYF. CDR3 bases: TGTGCCAGCTCACCATTATTAGCGGGAGAAACCCAGTACTTC. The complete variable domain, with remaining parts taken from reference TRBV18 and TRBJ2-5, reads NAGVMQNPRHLVRRRGQEARLRCSPMKGHSHVYWYRQLPEEGLKFMVYLQKENIIDESGMPKERFSAEFPKEGPSILRIQQVVRGDSAAYFCASSPLLAGETQYFGPGTRLLVL.

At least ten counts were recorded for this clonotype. CDR3 nucleotide sequence: TGTGCCAGCAGTGATCAGGGGGGGGACGAGACCCAGTACTTC. It codes for CASSDQGGDETQYF. V is TRBV5-4 and J is TRBJ2-5; D may correspond to TRBD1 or TRBD2 (7 bases each). The CDR3 runs 14 residues. In germline, CDR1 is SGHNT, CDR2 YYREEE (reference sequence). With 5 bases removed from V and 5 bases from J, the gap between germline ends came to 16 bases.

The chain's CDR3 is CASSTASDSAYEQYF. DNA for the CDR3: TGTGCCAGCAGCACAGCCTCGGACAGCGCCTACGAGCAGTACTTC. The chain employs TRBV7-2 and TRBJ2-7, with D possibly being TRBD1 (6 bases). Germline loops: CDR1 SGHTA, CDR2 FQGNSA. V was shortened by 5 bases and J by 2 bases, with 16 bases between the two germline ends. The CDR3 is 15 residues long.

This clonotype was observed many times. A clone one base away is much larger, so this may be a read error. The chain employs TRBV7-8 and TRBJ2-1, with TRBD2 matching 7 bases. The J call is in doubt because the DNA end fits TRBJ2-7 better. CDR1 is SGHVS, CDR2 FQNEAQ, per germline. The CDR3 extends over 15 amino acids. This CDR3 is CASSLLASGHNEQYF. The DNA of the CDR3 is TGTGCCAGCAGCTTATTGGCTAGCGGACACAATGAGCAGTACTTC.

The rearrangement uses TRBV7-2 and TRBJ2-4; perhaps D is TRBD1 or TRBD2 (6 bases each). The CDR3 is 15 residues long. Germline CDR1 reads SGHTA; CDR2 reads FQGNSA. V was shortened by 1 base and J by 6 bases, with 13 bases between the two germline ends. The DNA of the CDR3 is TGTGCCAGCAGCTTAGTACAGGGAGGTTTAAACATTCAGTACTTC. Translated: CASSLVQGGLNIQYF. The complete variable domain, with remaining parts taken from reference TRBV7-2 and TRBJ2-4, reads GAGVSQSPSNKVTEKGKDVELRCDPISGHTALYWYRQSLGQGLEFLIYFQGNSAPDKSGLPSDRFSAERTGGSVSTLTIQRTQQEDSAVYLCASSLVQGGLNIQYFGAGTRLSVL.

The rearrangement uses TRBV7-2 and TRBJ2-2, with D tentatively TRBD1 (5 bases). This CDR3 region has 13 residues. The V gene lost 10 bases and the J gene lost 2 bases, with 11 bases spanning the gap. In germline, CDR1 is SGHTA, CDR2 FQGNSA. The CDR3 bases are TGTGCCACCCAAGGACAAAACACCGGGGAGCTGTTTTTT. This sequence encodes CATQGQNTGELFF.

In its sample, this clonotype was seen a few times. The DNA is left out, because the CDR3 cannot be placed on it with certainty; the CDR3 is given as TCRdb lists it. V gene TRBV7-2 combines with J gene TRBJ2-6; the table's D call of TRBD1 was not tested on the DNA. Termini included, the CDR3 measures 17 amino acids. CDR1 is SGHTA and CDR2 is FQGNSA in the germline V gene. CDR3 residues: CASSLDRVPTVRAVLRF.

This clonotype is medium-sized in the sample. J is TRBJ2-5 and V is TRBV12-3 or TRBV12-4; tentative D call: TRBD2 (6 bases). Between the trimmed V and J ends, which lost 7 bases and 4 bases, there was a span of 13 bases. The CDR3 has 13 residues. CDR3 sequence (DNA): TGTGCCAGCAACGGAGGGGTCTTAGAGACCCAGTACTTC. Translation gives CASNGGVLETQYF.

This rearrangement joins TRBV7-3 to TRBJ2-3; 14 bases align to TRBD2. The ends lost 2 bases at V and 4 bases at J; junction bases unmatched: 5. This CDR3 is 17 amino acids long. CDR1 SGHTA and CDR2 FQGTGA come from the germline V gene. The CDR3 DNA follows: TGTGCCAGCAGCTTACAGCGACTAGCGGGGGGGCCAGATACGCAGTATTTT. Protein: CASSLQRLAGGPDTQYF. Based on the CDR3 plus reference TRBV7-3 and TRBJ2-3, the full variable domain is GAGVSQTPSNKVTEKGKYVELRCDPISGHTALYWYRQSLGQGPEFLIYFQGTGAADDSGLPNDRFFAVRPEGSVSTLKIQRTERGDSAVYLCASSLQRLAGGPDTQYFGPGTRLTVL.

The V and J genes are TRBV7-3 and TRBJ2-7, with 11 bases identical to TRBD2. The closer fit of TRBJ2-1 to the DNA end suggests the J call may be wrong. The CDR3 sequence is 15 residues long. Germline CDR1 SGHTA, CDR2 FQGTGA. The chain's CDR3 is CASSFRLAGYNEQFF. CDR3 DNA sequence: TGTGCCAGCAGCTTCCGACTAGCGGGGTACAATGAGCAGTTCTTC.